This entry lists 13 T cell receptor beta chains sequenced from one sample in a study of yellow fever vaccine responses in identical twins. In TCRdb, the RT-PCR reads were re-called with MiXCR into one record per CDR3 protein. The repertoire includes over 5,500 distinct CDR3 sequences, around 84% of them detected once, and around 3.4% sits in the top ten. This material consisted of T cells from blood (PBMCs), unsorted or a sorted subset (not recorded which), taken before or after yellow fever vaccination (not recorded which). These receptors were collected from a woman aged 18 to 35 who received the yellow fever vaccine.

The CDR3 protein is CASSSSGGYNEQFF. Here the CDR3 DNA reads TGTGCCAGCAGCTCCTCAGGGGGCTACAATGAGCAGTTCTTC. V usage is TRBV7-3 and J usage is TRBJ2-1; 7 bases map to TRBD1. Germline V gene data show CDR1 as SGHTA and CDR2 as FQGTGA. CDR3 length: 14 amino acids. The junction had 3 bases not matched to a gene; V was cut back by 4 bases and J by 3 bases.

The CDR3 reads CASSQNGGGLDQPQHF. CDR3 in DNA: TGTGCCAGCTCACAAAATGGTGGGGGGCTCGATCAGCCCCAGCATTTT. This chain joins TRBV18 and TRBJ1-5; tentatively, D is TRBD1 (6 bases). The CDR3 runs to 16 residues. V lost 4 bases and J 5 bases, leaving 18 bases between the germline ends. CDR1 is KGHSH and CDR2 is LQKENI in the germline V gene.

The chain links TRBV18 to TRBJ2-1; D remains unclear. The germline V gene has CDR1 KGHSH and CDR2 LQKENI. The CDR3 totals 15 residues. Trimming left V 3 bases short and J 0 bases short, with 9 bases between. This CDR3 is CASSPTEFSYNEQFF. As DNA, the CDR3 is TGTGCCAGCTCACCGACGGAGTTCTCCTACAATGAGCAGTTCTTC.

J is TRBJ1-6 and V is TRBV6-1; D is ambiguous. Trimming took off 8 bases at V and 7 bases at J, with 12 bases between the two ends. Germline V gene sequence: CDR1 MNHNS, CDR2 SASEGT. The CDR3 has 13 residues. The CDR3 bases are TGTGCCAGCGGGGTGGCGGAGAATTCACCCCTCCACTTT. Translated, it gives CASGVAENSPLHF.

The chain joins TRBV6-2 or TRBV6-3 to TRBJ2-7, with 7 nucleotides matching TRBD2. CDR1 is MNHEY, CDR2 SVGEGT, per germline. V was clipped by 2 bases and J by 0 bases; unmatched bases: 1. The CDR3 sequence is 14 residues long. CDR3: CASSYAGDSYEQYF. The CDR3 nucleotides are TGTGCCAGCAGTTACGCGGGAGACTCCTACGAGCAGTACTTC.

The rearrangement links TRBV13 to TRBJ2-5; D not certain. CDR1 PRHDT and CDR2 FYEKMQ come from the germline V gene (reference sequence). This CDR3 has 15 amino acids. Deletions cut 2 bases from V and 4 bases from J, with 14 bases between. CDR3 protein: CASSLFAAPGETQYF. DNA of the CDR3: TGTGCCAGCAGCTTATTTGCGGCGCCAGGAGAGACCCAGTACTTC. Full variable domain (remainder filled in from reference TRBV13 and TRBJ2-5): AAGVIQSPRHLIKEKRETATLKCYPIPRHDTVYWYQQGPGQDPQFLISFYEKMQSDKGSIPDRFSAQQFSDYHSELNMSSLELGDSALYFCASSLFAAPGETQYFGPGTRLLVL.

V and J are TRBV7-3 and TRBJ2-3; D call uncertain. CDR1 is SGHTA and CDR2 is FQGTGA in the germline V gene. The V and J ends lost 1 base and 0 bases respectively, with 5 bases between them. The length of the CDR3 is 14 residues. The chain's CDR3 is CASSLSASTDTQYF. The CDR3 DNA is TGTGCCAGCAGCTTAAGTGCTAGCACAGATACGCAGTATTTT.

The chain links TRBV5-4 to TRBJ2-7; D unclear. V was trimmed by 1 base and J by 2 bases, leaving 16 bases between them. CDR3 length: 16 residues. Germline values: CDR1 SGHNT, CDR2 YYREEE (reference sequence). For the CDR3, the DNA is TGTGCCAGCAGCTTGACAGTCCCCCCGGCAGCCTACGAGCAGTACTTC. This translates into CASSLTVPPAAYEQYF.

V gene TRBV10-2 combines with J gene TRBJ2-7; D not resolved. Per the germline V gene, CDR1 is WSHSY and CDR2 is SAAADI. The CDR3 length is 14 residues. The V end was cut by 2 bases, the J end by 3 bases, with 11 bases between. CDR3 coding DNA: TGCGCCAGCAGTGAGCGATCCTGGGACTACGAGCAGTACTTC. It translates to CASSERSWDYEQYF.

The genes are TRBV5-4 and TRBJ2-1, with D possibly matching TRBD2 (6 bases). Germline CDR1 is SGHNT and CDR2 is YYREEE (reference sequence). Trimming removed 1 base from V and 9 bases from J, with 8 bases in between. The CDR3 has 12 residues. In DNA, the CDR3 is TGTGCCAGCAGCTTGCTCGGGGGTGAGCAGTTCTTC. It codes for CASSLLGGEQFF.

The chain links TRBV10-1 to TRBJ1-5, with D hard to call. This CDR3 is 16 amino acids long. The germline V gene encodes CDR1 WNHNN and CDR2 SYGVQD (reference sequence). V was clipped by 6 bases and J by 0 bases, with 15 bases between them. The CDR3 is CASRASGAYSNQPQHF. The CDR3 bases are TGCGCCAGCAGGGCCAGCGGCGCTTATAGCAATCAGCCCCAGCATTTT.

The rearrangement links TRBV11-3 to TRBJ2-7, with no clear D. This CDR3 is 12 amino acids long. Germline V gene data show CDR1 as SGHNT and CDR2 as YENEEA. V was cut by 0 bases and J by 8 bases, with 8 bases left in between. CDR3 sequence: CASSLDQEKQYF. CDR3 bases: TGTGCCAGCAGCTTAGATCAGGAGAAGCAGTACTTC.

The chain combines TRBV29-1 with TRBJ2-1; 7 nucleotides align to TRBD2. The CDR3 consists of 13 residues. CDR1 SQVTM and CDR2 ANQGSEA come from the germline V gene. Germline trimming cut 3 bases from V and 1 base from J; bases unmatched to any gene: 0. The CDR3 nucleotides are TGCAGCGTTGACGGGGGGTCCTACAATGAGCAGTTCTTC. Its translation: CSVDGGSYNEQFF.